This TCR beta chain was sequenced during a study of blood T cell repertoires in COVID-19. The wider study: The United States, Italy and Spain provided the acute and convalescent COVID-19 samples. PBMCs, B-cell-depleted T cells, or T cells were the source of the cDNA or gDNA that made up the material.

The V gene lost 5 bases and the J gene lost 3 bases, with 7 bases spanning the gap. CDR3 length: 12 amino acids. The assay was immunoSEQ multiplex PCR, and TCRdb's table has in-frame clones only and misses some. This sample yields approximately 100,000 clones, of which around 83% are seen a single time; less than 8% belongs to the top ten. The receptor was isolated from an elderly woman with active or convalescent COVID-19. V gene TRBV12-3 or TRBV12-4 combines with J gene TRBJ1-1, with unresolved D. The sequencing sample was made of peripheral blood. Here the CDR3 reads CASSPGYTEAFF. The CDR3 DNA reads TGTGCCAGCAGTCCGGGGTACACTGAAGCTTTCTTT.